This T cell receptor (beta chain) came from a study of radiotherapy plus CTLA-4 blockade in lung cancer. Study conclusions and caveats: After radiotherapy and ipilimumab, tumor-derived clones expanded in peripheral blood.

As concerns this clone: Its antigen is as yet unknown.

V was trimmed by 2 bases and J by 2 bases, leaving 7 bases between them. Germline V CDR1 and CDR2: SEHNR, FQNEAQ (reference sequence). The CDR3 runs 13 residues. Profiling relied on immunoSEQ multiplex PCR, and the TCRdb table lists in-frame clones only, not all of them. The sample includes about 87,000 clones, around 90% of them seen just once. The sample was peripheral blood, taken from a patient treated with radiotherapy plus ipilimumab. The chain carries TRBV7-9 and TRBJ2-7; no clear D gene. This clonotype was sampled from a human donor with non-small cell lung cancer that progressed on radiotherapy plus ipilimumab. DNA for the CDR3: TGTGCCAGCAGCTTAACAGTTACCTACGAGCAGTACTTC. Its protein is CASSLTVTYEQYF.